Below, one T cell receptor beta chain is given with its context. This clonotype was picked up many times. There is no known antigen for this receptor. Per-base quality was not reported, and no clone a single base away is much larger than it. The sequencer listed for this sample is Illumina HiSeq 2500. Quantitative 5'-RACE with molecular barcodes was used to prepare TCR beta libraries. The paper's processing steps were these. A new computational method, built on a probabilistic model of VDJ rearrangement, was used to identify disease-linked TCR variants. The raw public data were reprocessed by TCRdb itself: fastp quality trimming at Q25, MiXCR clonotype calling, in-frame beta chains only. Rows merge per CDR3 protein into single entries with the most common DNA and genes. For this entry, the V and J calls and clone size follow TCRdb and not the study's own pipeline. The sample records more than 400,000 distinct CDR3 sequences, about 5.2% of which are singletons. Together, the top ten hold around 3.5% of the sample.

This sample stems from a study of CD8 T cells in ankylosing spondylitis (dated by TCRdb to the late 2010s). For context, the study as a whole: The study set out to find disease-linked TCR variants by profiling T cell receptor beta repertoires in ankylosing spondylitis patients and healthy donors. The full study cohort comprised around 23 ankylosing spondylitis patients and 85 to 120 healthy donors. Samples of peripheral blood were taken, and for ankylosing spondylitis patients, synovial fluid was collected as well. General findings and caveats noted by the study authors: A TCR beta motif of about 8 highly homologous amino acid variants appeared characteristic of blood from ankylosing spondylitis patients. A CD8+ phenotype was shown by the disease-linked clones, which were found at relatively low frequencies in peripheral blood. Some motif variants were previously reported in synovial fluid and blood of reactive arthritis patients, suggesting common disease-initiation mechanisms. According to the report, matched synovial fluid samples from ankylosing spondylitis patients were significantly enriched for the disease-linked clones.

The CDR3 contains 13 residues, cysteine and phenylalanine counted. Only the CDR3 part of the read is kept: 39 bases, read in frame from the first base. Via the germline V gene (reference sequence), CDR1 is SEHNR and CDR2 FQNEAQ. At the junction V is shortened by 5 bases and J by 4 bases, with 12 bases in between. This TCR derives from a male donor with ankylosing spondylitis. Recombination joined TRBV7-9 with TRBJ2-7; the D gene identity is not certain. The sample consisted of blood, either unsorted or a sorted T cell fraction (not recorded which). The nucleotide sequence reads TGTGCCAGCAGCCCAGTCACTAAGTACGAGCAGTACTTC. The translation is CASSPVTKYEQYF. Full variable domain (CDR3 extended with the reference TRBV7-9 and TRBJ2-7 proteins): DTGVSQNPRHKITKRGQNVTFRCDPISEHNRLYWYRQTLGQGPEFLTYFQNEAQLEKSRLLSDRFSAERPKGSFSTLEIQRTEQGDSAMYLCASSPVTKYEQYFGPGTRLTVT.